This T cell receptor (beta chain) was sequenced during a study of blood T cell repertoires in COVID-19. Study-level background: The study counted Cohort 3 donors as recovered given two negative PCRs, clearance, or symptom resolution.

Profiling relied on immunoSEQ multiplex PCR, and the TCRdb table lists in-frame clones only, not all of them. Here the sample spans hundreds of thousands of clones, 88% being singletons. Germline assignment: CDR1 SGDLS and CDR2 YYNGEE. The CDR3 totals 13 residues. Trimming removed 4 bases from V and 1 base from J, with 8 bases in between. The chain joins TRBV9 to TRBJ1-1; D uncertain. The sequence came from a woman aged 60-70 years in a cohort exposed to, infected with or recovered from COVID-19 (not recorded which). The sample was PBMCs or T cells enriched from blood (not recorded which). This CDR3 is CASSPSTNTEAFF. The CDR3 nucleotides are TGTGCCAGCAGCCCGAGTACGAACACTGAAGCTTTCTTT.